The source of this T cell receptor (beta chain) is a study of control samples from healthy donors and cancer patients. This CDR3 is 13 amino acids long. Assay: immunoSEQ multiplex PCR; the TCRdb copy retains only in-frame clones and omits some. Of about 85,000 clones in the sample, around nine tenths were seen once. This TCR was recovered from a woman aged 55-69 years in good health. V gene TRBV21-1 combines with J gene TRBJ1-1. TRBV21-1 is described as a pseudogene. The sequenced material came from blood. DNA of the CDR3: TGTGCCAGCAGCGAAGGGCCGGCCACTGAAGCTTTCTTT. As protein: CASSEGPATEAFF.